Listed below are T cell receptor beta chains from one sample, sequenced in a study of blood T cell repertoires in COVID-19. Profiling relied on immunoSEQ multiplex PCR, and the TCRdb table lists in-frame clones only, not all of them. Of 140,000 to 150,000 clones in the sample, 75% to 90% were seen once. The sequencing sample was made of PBMCs or T cells enriched from blood (not recorded which). Receptors were obtained from a man between 50 and 59 years old who had recovered from COVID-19. CDR3s include the opening cysteine and the closing phenylalanine or tryptophan. Fields, in order: D gene, clone size, V gene, CDR3 length, J gene, CDR3 DNA, CDR3 protein. The D gene is left open where the match is weak. Clone size is shown for a subset of rows, as once, few, many or a class of expanded clone.

>.|.|TRBV27|15|TRBJ1-2
TGTGCCAGCAGTTTATCCCCGCCGGCTCGCGGAGGCTACACCTTC
CASSLSPPARGGYTF
>TRBD2|.|TRBV10-3|15|TRBJ2-3
TGTGCCATCAGTGAGCAGCGGGGTGACACAGATACGCAGTATTTT
CAISEQRGDTDTQYF
>.|.|TRBV27|14|TRBJ1-1
TGTGCCAGCAGTCCTACCGGGAGGAACACTGAAGCTTTCTTT
CASSPTGRNTEAFF
>.|.|TRBV5-1|14|TRBJ1-2
TGCGCCAGCAGCTTGGGGACAGTAAACTATGGCTACACCTTC
CASSLGTVNYGYTF
>.|.|TRBV15|13|TRBJ1-1
TGTGCCACCAGCACGGACACGTACACTGAAGCTTTCTTT
CATSTDTYTEAFF
>.|.|TRBV3-1/TRBV3-2|16|TRBJ1-2
TGTGCCAGCAGCCAAGATCGTTCAGGGCCTTCACGTGGCTACACCTTC
CASSQDRSGPSRGYTF
>TRBD1|.|TRBV11-2|15|TRBJ1-2
TGTGCCAGCAGCTTAGGGGGACAGGGCCACTATGGCTACACCTTC
CASSLGGQGHYGYTF
>TRBD2|few|TRBV29-1|15|TRBJ2-3
TGCAGCGCCTCAACTAGCGGGGGGGATCTAGATACGCAGTATTTT
CSASTSGGDLDTQYF
>TRBD2|once|TRBV5-4|15|TRBJ2-2
TGTGCCACACAACGGGGGGGCGAGGACACCGGGGAGCTGTTTTTT
CATQRGGEDTGELFF
>.|.|TRBV6-5|15|TRBJ2-1
TGTGCCAGCAGTTCGTGGACTCGTGCCAACAATGAGCAGTTCTTC
CASSSWTRANNEQFF
>.|.|TRBV6-5|15|TRBJ2-6
TGTGCCAGCAGCCCCATGTTCTCTGGGGCCAACGTCCTGACTTTC
CASSPMFSGANVLTF
>TRBD2|.|TRBV11-2|18|TRBJ2-3
TGTGCCAGCAGCTTAAAAGGGGGGGGTAGCGGGAGAGTTGATACGCAGTATTTT
CASSLKGGGSGRVDTQYF
>TRBD1|.|TRBV24-1|15|TRBJ2-1
TGTGCCACCAGTGACAGGGCACAGGGGATAAATGAGCAGTTCTTC
CATSDRAQGINEQFF
>TRBD1|.|TRBV19|14|TRBJ1-6
TGTGCCAGTAGCCTGACAGGGGGCGGTTCACCCCTCCACTTT
CASSLTGGGSPLHF
>.|once|TRBV20-1|10|TRBJ1-3
TGCAGTGCTAGGGCAAACACCATATATTTT
CSARANTIYF
>TRBD2|.|TRBV7-2|16|TRBJ2-6
TGTGCCAGCAAAGTAGCGGGCCCCTCTGGGGCCAACGTCCTGACTTTC
CASKVAGPSGANVLTF
>.|.|TRBV19|13|TRBJ2-5
TGTGCCAGTAGTAGGGGGCCTAAAGAGACCCAGTACTTC
CASSRGPKETQYF
>TRBD1|.|TRBV4-3|15|TRBJ1-4
TGCGCCAGCAGCTCAGGGGACAGGGATAATGAAAAACTGTTTTTT
CASSSGDRDNEKLFF
>.|few|TRBV18|14|TRBJ2-1
TGTGCCAGCTCACCACTCCAGATGTACAATGAGCAGTTCTTC
CASSPLQMYNEQFF
>TRBD1|.|TRBV28|15|TRBJ1-2
TGTGCCAGCAGGGGGACAGGCCTAGCTAACTATGGCTACACCTTC
CASRGTGLANYGYTF
>TRBD1|.|TRBV28|20|TRBJ2-7
TGTGCCAGCAGCCGGGCGGGGGTTCATCCGGGACAGGGGACTTTCTACGAGCAGTACTTC
CASSRAGVHPGQGTFYEQYF
>TRBD1|.|TRBV5-1|14|TRBJ1-4
TGCGCCAGCGGACAGGGACTGAGTAATGAAAAACTGTTTTTT
CASGQGLSNEKLFF
>.|.|TRBV11-1|14|TRBJ1-6
TGTGCCAGCAGAGACAGACCTAATAATTCACCCCTCCACTTT
CASRDRPNNSPLHF
>TRBD1|.|TRBV6-7|15|TRBJ2-5
TGTGCCAGCAGTCCCGGGACAGGGAACTTGGAGACCCAGTACTTC
CASSPGTGNLETQYF
>.|.|TRBV14|15|TRBJ1-6
TGTGCCAGCAGCCAATGGGGGCAGGGTAATTCACCCCTCCACTTT
CASSQWGQGNSPLHF
>.|.|TRBV12-3/TRBV12-4|12|TRBJ2-1
TGTGCCAGCAGCACTATTAGGTGGGAGCAGTTCTTC
CASSTIRWEQFF
>TRBD2|few|TRBV7-3|20|TRBJ2-3
TGTGCCAGCAGCTTGTTCTTCAACGGTCTAGCGGGAATTAGCACAGATACGCAGTATTTT
CASSLFFNGLAGISTDTQYF
>TRBD1|.|TRBV7-2|14|TRBJ1-4
TGTGCCAGCAGCCGGACAGGGGGGAATGAAAAACTGTTTTTT
CASSRTGGNEKLFF
>TRBD1|.|TRBV6-2/TRBV6-3|13|TRBJ1-2
TGTGCCAGCAGTTACGACAGGGAGATTGGCTACACCTTC
CASSYDREIGYTF
>.|.|TRBV30|16|TRBJ1-1
TGTGCCTGGAGGCCCCCCGGCACAGGTAAGAACACTGAAGCTTTCTTT
CAWRPPGTGKNTEAFF
>TRBD1|.|TRBV7-6|15|TRBJ1-6
TGTGCCAGCAGCCGGGAGGGACAGGGGGGATCGGCCCTCCACTTT
CASSREGQGGSALHF
>.|once|TRBV5-1|16|TRBJ1-4
TGCGCCAGCAGCTTGACAGCGGGGCCGTCAGGTGAAAAACTGTTTTTT
CASSLTAGPSGEKLFF
>TRBD1|once|TRBV28|17|TRBJ1-1
TGTGCCAGCAGTCCCCGGACAGGGAGAGGTATGAACACTGAAGCTTTCTTT
CASSPRTGRGMNTEAFF
>.|.|TRBV19|14|TRBJ2-7
TGTGCCAGTAGTGTCCTTAGCGGCTCCTACGAGCAGTACTTC
CASSVLSGSYEQYF
>TRBD1|.|TRBV7-8|13|TRBJ2-5
TGTGCCAGCAGTATTGGGACAGTGGAGACCCAGTACTTC
CASSIGTVETQYF
>.|once|TRBV7-2|12|TRBJ1-1
TGTGCCAGCAGCTTAGGGGAGTATGCAGCTTTCTTT
CASSLGEYAAFF
>.|.|TRBV5-1|14|TRBJ2-1
TGCGCCAGCAGCTTGGATACCGGGTACGGTGAGCAGTTCTTC
CASSLDTGYGEQFF
>.|.|TRBV6-5|14|TRBJ1-1
TGTGCCAGCAGGGGAGGACGGTTGAACACTGAAGCTTTCTTT
CASRGGRLNTEAFF
>.|.|TRBV5-1|16|TRBJ1-1
TGCGCCAGCAGCTTGTTCGCAGGGATAAGGGACACTGAAGCTTTCTTT
CASSLFAGIRDTEAFF
>TRBD1|.|TRBV4-3|15|TRBJ2-3
TGCGCCAGCAGCCGCGGACAGGGGGGCACAGATACGCAGTATTTT
CASSRGQGGTDTQYF
>.|.|TRBV24-1|14|TRBJ1-2
TGTGCCACCAGTGATTTTTCAGGGATGAGTGGCTACACCTTC
CATSDFSGMSGYTF
>TRBD1|once|TRBV7-2|14|TRBJ1-2
TGTGCCAGCAGCCATACAGGGGGGGACTATGGCTACACCTTC
CASSHTGGDYGYTF
>.|.|TRBV19|14|TRBJ1-5
TGTGCCAGTACACCAGGACAGTACAATCAGCCCCAGCATTTT
CASTPGQYNQPQHF
>TRBD2|.|TRBV5-4|15|TRBJ2-5
TGTGCCAGCAGCTTACCGGGGGGTCGTCGAGAGACCCAGTACTTC
CASSLPGGRRETQYF
>TRBD1|.|TRBV3-1/TRBV3-2|14|TRBJ1-2
TGTGCCAGCAGCCAAACCGGGACAGTCTATGGCTACACCTTC
CASSQTGTVYGYTF
>.|.|TRBV29-1|14|TRBJ1-3
TGCAGCGGCGGCGAAGGCGGGAAAGGAAACACCATATATTTT
CSGGEGGKGNTIYF
>.|.|TRBV7-2|14|TRBJ1-1
TGTGCCAGCAGCTTAGTTCAGGGTTACACTGAAGCTTTCTTT
CASSLVQGYTEAFF
>.|.|TRBV5-1|14|TRBJ1-4
TGCGCCAGCAGCTGGGGAGGTTCAAATGAAAAACTGTTTTTT
CASSWGGSNEKLFF
>TRBD1|.|TRBV18|17|TRBJ1-6
TGTGCCAGCTCACCAATTTTCGACAGGGGGAACAATTCACCCCTCCACTTT
CASSPIFDRGNNSPLHF
>TRBD1|.|TRBV18|14|TRBJ1-5
TGTGCCAGCTCAGTGGGACAGATAAATCAGCCCCAGCATTTT
CASSVGQINQPQHF
>.|.|TRBV7-2|15|TRBJ2-7
TGTGCCAGCAGCTTCTATCCTAGGAGCTCCTACGAGCAGTACTTC
CASSFYPRSSYEQYF
>.|.|TRBV7-9|14|TRBJ1-1
TGTGCCAGCCTCGGTCAGGGAAGGGGCACTGAAGCTTTCTTT
CASLGQGRGTEAFF
>.|once|TRBV5-4|13|TRBJ2-1
TGTGCCAGCAGCTTAGTACAGGGCAATGAGCAGTTCTTC
CASSLVQGNEQFF
>TRBD1|.|TRBV2|15|TRBJ1-2
TGTGCCAGCAGTGAAACAGGGGGATCTAACTATGGCTACACCTTC
CASSETGGSNYGYTF
>.|.|TRBV6-2/TRBV6-3|15|TRBJ2-1
TGTGCCAGCAGTGGGCTCCTCTTTAGGAAGAATGAGCAGTTCTTC
CASSGLLFRKNEQFF
>.|.|TRBV30|14|TRBJ1-1
TGTGCCTGGAACCCCGACAGAGCGAACACTGAAGCTTTCTTT
CAWNPDRANTEAFF
>TRBD1|.|TRBV7-2|14|TRBJ2-1
TGTGCCAGCAGCTTACCGACAGGGAGCAATGAGCAGTTCTTC
CASSLPTGSNEQFF